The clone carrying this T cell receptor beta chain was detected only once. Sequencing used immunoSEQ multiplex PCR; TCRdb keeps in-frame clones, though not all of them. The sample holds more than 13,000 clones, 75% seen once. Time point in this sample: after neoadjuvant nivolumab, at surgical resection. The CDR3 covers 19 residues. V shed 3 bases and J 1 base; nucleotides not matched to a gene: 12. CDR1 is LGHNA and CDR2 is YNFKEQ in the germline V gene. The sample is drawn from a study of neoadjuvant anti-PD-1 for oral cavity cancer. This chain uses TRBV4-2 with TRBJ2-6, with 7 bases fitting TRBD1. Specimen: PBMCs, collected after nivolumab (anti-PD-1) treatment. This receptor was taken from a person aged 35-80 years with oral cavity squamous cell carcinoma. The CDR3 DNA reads TGTGCCAGCAGCCACAGAGAGGGACAGCTGGGATCTGGGGCCAACGTCCTGACTTTC. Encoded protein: CASSHREGQLGSGANVLTF.